This T cell receptor (beta chain) appears in the sequencing data of a study of T cells in Graves' hyperthyroidism and ophthalmopathy (dated by TCRdb to between 2018 and 2021). Background on the whole study: Peripheral blood was collected at initial diagnosis, before any treatment. A discovery cohort of approximately 97 patients, about 43 with Graves' ophthalmopathy and approximately 55 with stable Graves' hyperthyroidism, was used to find distinguishing TCR V-J signatures. In more than 5 Graves' hyperthyroidism patients, the study also compared T-cell repertoires from thyroid tissue with T-cell repertoires from blood. An independent validation cohort of around 19 hyperthyroidism patients and roughly 16 patients who later progressed to ophthalmopathy tested prospective prediction of ophthalmopathy. According to the paper, TCR Vbeta CDR3 sequencing was carried out on roughly 130 peripheral blood samples, which came from more than 40 ophthalmopathy, approximately 72 hyperthyroidism and about 17 progressor patients. The roughly 100 discovery patients were randomly divided into training and test sets at a 7:3 ratio. After blood sampling, hyperthyroidism patients were treated with methimazole at a starting dose of 30 mg daily, and ophthalmopathy patients were treated with high-dose intravenous methylprednisolone.

Graves' hyperthyroidism was defined as stable when no progression to ophthalmopathy occurred over 18 months of follow-up. Hyperthyroidism patients were aged 18 to 65 years and newly diagnosed, with disease duration of less than 2 months. Patients with uncontrolled infections, other autoimmune diseases, pregnancy or lactation were excluded. Clinical symptoms, serum thyroxine and TRAb, thyroid ultrasound, and orbital computed tomography formed the basis for the diagnoses. PBMCs were separated from approximately 9.9 ml of fresh peripheral blood using Ficoll-Paque density gradient centrifugation. Total RNA was extracted using Trizol reagent, and RNA quality was assessed on an Agilent 2100 Bioanalyzer. This clonotype has ten or more counts. The target of this receptor is not known. The input lacks base qualities; no much larger clone sits a single base away. Beyond this particular receptor, the publication reports: A model built on a 13 V-J signature distinguished ophthalmopathy from stable hyperthyroidism, reaching roughly 88% sensitivity and approximately 81% specificity in cross-validation and 80%/75% in testing. Sample size was not statistically predetermined, and investigators were not blinded to group allocation. Blood samples also contained most of the expanded thyroid clonotypes (frequency above 0.001), which suggests that blood repertoires may reflect thyroid immune responses. In validation, the model predicted progression to ophthalmopathy a median of approximately 6.6 months before onset, with approximately 70% sensitivity and about 75% specificity.

The CDR3 runs 13 amino acids, cysteine and phenylalanine included. Here the CDR3 DNA is all that survives: 39 bases in frame from base 1. The germline V gene specifies ENHRY as CDR1 and SYGVKD as CDR2. At the junction V is shortened by 7 bases and J by 6 bases, with 16 bases in between. Amplification of TCR beta CDR3 regions was carried out from RNA transcripts. The first round of RT-PCR for the TCR CDR3 was performed with the HTBI primer set and the Qiagen OneStep RT-PCR kit. The libraries were constructed in a second round of multiplex PCR and then size-selected and purified. Paired-end sequencing of the libraries was performed with 100 bp reads on an Illumina HiSeq2000. As for the authors' bioinformatics: SOAPnuke was used to process the raw data, with reads discarded if the reads contained adapters or uncalled bases, had a mean Phred below 15, or lacked an exact constant-primer or identifier match. COPE v1.2.5 was used to merge the high-quality paired reads, and each unique nucleotide sequence was defined as a clonotype. Clonotypes were aligned to IMGT TRBV, TRBD and TRBJ reference segments using MiTCR v1.1. Analysis was restricted to V-J combinations with a frequency above 0.0001, which covered roughly 99% of repertoires. The TCS score was defined as the ratio of F50 (clonal expansion) to E x V (chaos), calculated using BLOSUM62-based TCRdist between CDR3 peptides within each V-J. Welch's t-statistics and random forest reduced fewer than 550 V-J features to 13, which were used in a naive Bayes classifier (R e1071). The Morisita-Horn index was used to measure how similar the thyroid and blood repertoires were. The raw public data were reprocessed by TCRdb itself: fastp quality trimming at Q25, MiXCR clonotype calling, in-frame beta chains only. Each CDR3 protein appears once, grouped with its most common genes and DNA. V and J calls and clone size were set by TCRdb, not the authors. Across this sample there are 700,000 to 950,000 distinct CDR3 sequences, with over 35% seen only once. Roughly 30% of the sample rests with the top ten.

The specimen was blood. This chain is built from TRBV10-3 and TRBJ2-7; the D gene cannot be resolved beyond TRBD1 or TRBD2, each matching 6 bases. The clonotype comes from a woman aged 40 to 49 with Graves' hyperthyroidism. The sequenced DNA is TGTGCCATCACCCCACAGGGAGGATCCGAGCAGTACTTC. Translated, this gives CAITPQGGSEQYF.